The next 25 T cell receptor beta chains were all read from a single sample in a study of control samples from healthy donors and cancer patients. Data came from immunoSEQ multiplex PCR; TCRdb stores just in-frame clones and leaves some out. The sample yields about 71,000 clones, about nine tenths seen once. The sequenced material came from PBMCs. The receptors originated from a man aged 55 to 70 with lung cancer.

The CDR3 DNA follows: TGCGCCAGCAGCTTGAGACCTAGCACAGATACGCAGTATTTT. Protein product: CASSLRPSTDTQYF. The genes are TRBV5-1 and TRBJ2-3; D not resolved. This CDR3 is 14 amino acids long. Germline V lookup: CDR1 SGHRS, CDR2 YFSETQ. Trimming shortened V by 1 base and J by 0 bases, and 6 bases separated the two germline ends.

This clone was counted a single time. The chain links TRBV2 to TRBJ2-3, with D uncertain. The germline V and J ends were trimmed by 8 bases and 0 bases, with 9 bases remaining between them. CDR3 length: 13 residues. Germline V CDR1 and CDR2: SNHLY, FYNNEI. The DNA of the CDR3 is TGTGCCAGCGTGACCAGAAGCACAGATACGCAGTATTTT. Its protein product is CASVTRSTDTQYF.

This rearrangement joins TRBV12-5 to TRBJ1-4; possibly TRBD1 for D (5 bases). The CDR3 consists of 14 residues. V lost 4 bases and J 4 bases, leaving 10 bases between the germline ends. Germline-derived CDR1 and CDR2 are LGHNT and FRNRAP. The CDR3 loop reads CASGYRDGNEKLFF. CDR3 sequence (DNA): TGTGCTAGTGGTTACCGGGACGGTAATGAAAAACTGTTTTTT.

This clone came up a few times. This sequence joins TRBV18 and TRBJ2-1, with 9 bases lining up with TRBD2. V was pared by 2 bases and J by 9 bases, with 8 bases of the junction left unmatched. Germline V gives CDR1 KGHSH, CDR2 LQKENI. This CDR3 is 15 amino acids long. This CDR3 reads CASSPSAGGEGEQFF. The DNA of the CDR3 is TGTGCCAGCTCACCATCAGCGGGGGGTGAGGGTGAGCAGTTCTTC. Together with reference TRBV18 and TRBJ2-1, the CDR3 gives the full variable domain: NAGVMQNPRHLVRRRGQEARLRCSPMKGHSHVYWYRQLPEEGLKFMVYLQKENIIDESGMPKERFSAEFPKEGPSILRIQQVVRGDSAAYFCASSPSAGGEGEQFFGPGTRLTVL.

The CDR3 is CASSVAGVGARGTEAFF. The CDR3 nucleotides read TGTGCCAGCAGCGTAGCTGGAGTGGGGGCGCGAGGGACTGAAGCTTTCTTT. The V call is TRBV9, the J call TRBJ1-1; TRBD1 is a possible D gene (6 bases). Trimming took 0 bases from V and 5 from J, leaving 20 bases between them. This CDR3 has 17 residues. Germline CDR1 SGDLS, CDR2 YYNGEE.

This clone was counted only a few times. The rearrangement links TRBV19 to TRBJ2-1; D remains unclear. The length of the CDR3 is 12 residues. The germline V gene encodes CDR1 LNHDA and CDR2 SQIVND (reference sequence). V lost 5 bases, J lost 5 bases, and 7 bases lay in between. Here the CDR3 DNA reads TGTGCCAGTAGTGGCGATGACAATGAGCAGTTCTTC. Its protein product is CASSGDDNEQFF.

This clone was observed a few times. This rearrangement joins TRBV7-6 to TRBJ2-1, with 10 bases identical to TRBD2. V was pared by 5 bases and J by 7 bases, with 8 bases of the junction left unmatched. Germline V lookup: CDR1 SGHVS, CDR2 FNYEAQ. The CDR3 is made up of 15 amino acids. The CDR3 reads CASSQSSGGGNEQFF. The CDR3 DNA reads TGTGCCAGCAGCCAGTCTAGCGGGGGAGGGAATGAGCAGTTCTTC.

The chain is built from TRBV5-1 and TRBJ1-1, with D uncertain. This CDR3 region has 16 residues. Germline V gene data show CDR1 as SGHRS and CDR2 as YFSETQ. Deletions cut 0 bases from V and 4 bases from J, with 16 bases between. CDR3 protein: CASSLEVRGLGTEAFF. In DNA form, the CDR3 reads TGCGCCAGCAGCTTGGAGGTACGTGGGTTGGGCACTGAAGCTTTCTTT.

The chain recombines TRBV25-1 with TRBJ1-1; weak D call: TRBD1 (6 bases). This CDR3 region has 18 residues. V lost 1 base to trimming and J lost 5 bases, with 23 bases between them. Germline V CDR1 and CDR2: MGHDK, SYGVNS. CDR3: CASSESPGGGRVGTEAFF. The CDR3 DNA follows: TGTGCCAGCAGTGAATCCCCCGGTGGGGGCAGAGTGGGAACTGAAGCTTTCTTT.

The CDR3: CASSPSGFDEQFF. CDR3 in DNA: TGTGCCAGCAGCCCGTCTGGGTTCGATGAGCAGTTCTTC. The genes are TRBV7-3 and TRBJ2-1; no clear D gene. This CDR3 contains 13 residues. Per the germline V gene, CDR1 is SGHTA and CDR2 is FQGTGA. Trimming pared 5 bases from V and 8 bases from J, leaving 13 bases between.

This clone was recorded a few times. The chain links TRBV25-1 to TRBJ1-4, with D perhaps TRBD1 (5 bases). V lost 1 base to trimming and J lost 6 bases, with 12 bases between them. CDR1 is MGHDK, CDR2 SYGVNS, per germline. The CDR3 sequence is 15 residues long. Written as DNA, the CDR3 is TGTGCCAGCAGTGAATGGAGGGGCTCGGATGAAAAACTGTTTTTT. It encodes CASSEWRGSDEKLFF.

This chain uses TRBV30 with TRBJ2-7, with 8 bases fitting TRBD1. J lost 1 base, V lost 6 bases, and 8 bases had no gene match. The CDR3 has 14 amino acids. CDR1 and CDR2 from the germline V gene are GTSNPN and SVGIG (reference sequence). This chain's CDR3 is CACIDRGRSYEQYF. The DNA of the CDR3 is TGTGCCTGTATTGACAGGGGACGTTCCTACGAGCAGTACTTC.

The chain's CDR3 is CSVYGADTQYF. The CDR3 DNA follows: TGCAGCGTCTATGGGGCAGATACGCAGTATTTT. The chain joins TRBV29-1 to TRBJ2-3; no clear D gene. Germline CDR1 is SQVTM and CDR2 is ANQGSEA. V lost 6 bases and J lost 4, with 8 bases in between. The CDR3 length is 11 residues.

The chain uses TRBV14 and TRBJ1-1; D not certain. V was pared by 0 bases and J by 3 bases, with 11 bases between. Germline V CDR1 and CDR2: SGHDN, FVKESK. The CDR3 contains 15 residues. CDR3 nucleotide sequence: TGTGCCAGCAGCCAAGATGGGGTAGTAGACACTGAAGCTTTCTTT. This gives the protein CASSQDGVVDTEAFF.

The chain is built from TRBV15 and TRBJ2-7; tentatively, D is TRBD1 (6 bases). Germline values: CDR1 LNHNV, CDR2 YYDKDF (reference sequence). V lost 3 bases and J 3 bases, leaving 12 bases between the germline ends. The CDR3 sequence is 14 residues long. The CDR3 DNA follows: TGTGCCACCAGCAGGGGGGCAGGGAGCTACGAGCAGTACTTC. Encoded protein: CATSRGAGSYEQYF.

The chain joins TRBV24-1 to TRBJ2-2; 7 bases line up with TRBD1. This CDR3 is built from 16 residues. J lost 3 bases, V lost 4 bases, and 7 bases had no gene match. Germline lookup yields CDR1 KGHDR and CDR2 SFDVKD. The CDR3: CATSDTGVGYTGELFF. DNA of the CDR3: TGTGCCACCAGTGACACAGGGGTAGGGTACACCGGGGAGCTGTTTTTT.

The CDR3 nucleotides are TGTGCCAGCAGGCCCGTCAACGACTATGGCTACACCTTC. The encoded protein is CASRPVNDYGYTF. V is TRBV13 and J is TRBJ1-2; D gene unclear. CDR3 length: 13 amino acids. The germline V gene has CDR1 PRHDT and CDR2 FYEKMQ (reference sequence). Trimming left V 6 bases short and J 3 bases short, with 11 bases between.

This rearrangement joins TRBV24-1 to TRBJ2-1; a possible D gene is TRBD2 (5 bases). V was trimmed by 1 base and J by 0 bases, leaving 9 bases between them. The germline gives CDR1 KGHDR, CDR2 SFDVKD. The CDR3 contains 16 residues. The CDR3 is CATSDFRGYSYNEQFF. Here the CDR3 DNA reads TGTGCCACCAGTGATTTCAGAGGGTACTCCTACAATGAGCAGTTCTTC.

This clone was counted only a few times. This chain joins TRBV5-1 and TRBJ2-5, with a weak D call TRBD2 (5 bases). Germline CDR1 and CDR2: SGHRS and YFSETQ. V lost 5 bases and J lost 2, with 10 bases in between. The CDR3 runs to 13 residues. The CDR3 reads CASRLRGQETQYF. In nucleotides, the CDR3 is TGCGCCAGCAGATTACGGGGACAAGAGACCCAGTACTTC. The variable domain in full, with the rest retrieved from reference TRBV5-1 and TRBJ2-5, is KAGVTQTPRYLIKTRGQQVTLSCSPISGHRSVSWYQQTPGQGLQFLFEYFSETQRNKGNFPGRFSGRQFSNSRSEMNVSTLELGDSALYLCASRLRGQETQYFGPGTRLLVL.

This CDR3 is CASSEKLSYEQYF. CDR3 DNA sequence: TGTGCCAGCTCGGAAAAACTCAGCTACGAGCAGTACTTC. The V gene is TRBV18, the J gene TRBJ2-7; D is unresolved. Looked up from germline, CDR1 is KGHSH and CDR2 is LQKENI. This CDR3 spans 13 amino acids. V lost 6 bases, J lost 3 bases, and 12 bases lay in between.

In regard to this clone: This CDR3 is also generated by other DNA sequences in the sample. The CDR3 loop is CASSPPGLVRNTEAFF. CDR3 nucleotides: TGTGCCAGCTCACCACCGGGATTAGTCCGGAACACTGAAGCTTTCTTT. This sequence joins TRBV18 and TRBJ1-1; D gene unclear. V was clipped by 0 bases and J by 1 base, with 12 bases between them. The length of the CDR3 is 16 residues. Germline assignment: CDR1 KGHSH and CDR2 LQKENI.

The chain links TRBV7-9 to TRBJ1-1; tentatively, D is TRBD1 (6 bases). Looked up from germline, CDR1 is SEHNR and CDR2 is FQNEAQ (reference sequence). This CDR3 spans 13 amino acids. With 5 bases removed from V and 5 bases from J, the gap between germline ends came to 12 bases. DNA of the CDR3: TGTGCCAGCAGCCCTCTAGGGGGAACTGAAGCTTTCTTT. Its protein product is CASSPLGGTEAFF.

The chain combines TRBV7-3 with TRBJ2-3; D unresolved. The germline CDR1 and CDR2 sequences are SGHTA and FQGTGA. This CDR3 is 13 amino acids long. The V end was cut by 4 bases, the J end by 0 bases, with 5 bases between. The CDR3 protein is CASSSTSTDTQYF. The DNA of the CDR3 is TGTGCCAGCAGCTCGACTAGCACAGATACGCAGTATTTT.

V gene TRBV7-2 combines with J gene TRBJ2-2, with unresolved D. V lost 3 bases and J lost 5, with 10 bases in between. The CDR3 is 14 residues long. Germline V gene sequence: CDR1 SGHTA, CDR2 FQGNSA. Here the CDR3 reads CASSFLGGTGELFF. The CDR3 coding sequence is TGTGCCAGCAGCTTCCTAGGCGGTACCGGGGAGCTGTTTTTT.

V and J are TRBV27 and TRBJ2-2; D may be TRBD1 or TRBD2 (6 bases each). The germline gives CDR1 MNHEY, CDR2 SMNVEV (reference sequence). V lost 2 bases, J lost 7 bases, and 11 bases lay in between. The CDR3 is made up of 14 amino acids. CDR3 protein: CASSLRGDHGELFF. CDR3 DNA: TGTGCCAGCAGTTTAAGGGGGGACCACGGGGAGCTGTTTTTT.